Following are 8 T cell receptor beta chains from one sample sequenced in a study of blood T cell repertoires in COVID-19. Measured with immunoSEQ multiplex PCR; TCRdb has only the in-frame clones, and not every one. The data hold over 250,000 clones, with approximately 89% observed a single time. The sample comprised peripheral blood. Receptor source: a woman in her forties or fifties with acute or convalescent COVID-19.

The chain is built from TRBV18 and TRBJ2-7, with 8 positions matching TRBD1. V gave up 5 bases and J gave up 6 bases; unmatched junction bases: 6. From germline, CDR1 is KGHSH and CDR2 LQKENI. This CDR3 comprises 13 residues. CDR3 nucleotides: TGTGCCAGCTCATACGACAGGGGACCCGAGCAGTACTTC. This gives the protein CASSYDRGPEQYF.

The chain employs TRBV12-2 and TRBJ1-4; TRBD1 reflects the table's D call only, with no check against the DNA. TRBV12-2 is a recognized pseudogene. The CDR3 consists of 17 residues. The CDR3 nucleotides read TGTGCAAGTCACGATCGGGACAGGGGAGCAACTAATGAAAAACTGTTTTTT. This translates into CASHDRDRGATNEKLFF.

The chain uses TRBV5-6 and TRBJ1-2; possibly TRBD1 for D (5 bases). Germline assignment: CDR1 SGHDT and CDR2 YYEEEE. V was cut by 0 bases and J by 6 bases, with 15 bases left in between. This CDR3 has 15 amino acids. The CDR3 DNA reads as TGTGCCAGCAGCTTGGAGTACCGACAGACTCATGGCTACACCTTC. Amino acid sequence: CASSLEYRQTHGYTF.

This sequence joins TRBV28 and TRBJ2-7, with 11 bases identical to TRBD2. Germline trimming cut 3 bases from V and 6 bases from J; bases unmatched to any gene: 4. CDR3 length: 14 amino acids. The germline V gene encodes CDR1 MDHEN and CDR2 SYDVKM. Here the CDR3 DNA reads TGTGCCAGCAGTTTGCTAGCGGGAGGATCCGAGCAGTACTTC. Protein product: CASSLLAGGSEQYF.

The chain is built from TRBV4-3 and TRBJ1-2; 11 bases are shared with TRBD1. The germline gives CDR1 LGHNA, CDR2 YSLEER. Trimming took 4 bases from V and 6 from J; bases not matched to a gene: 7. The CDR3 runs to 15 residues. The CDR3 here is CASSPGTGGGNGYTF. Here the CDR3 DNA reads TGCGCCAGCAGCCCCGGGACAGGGGGAGGTAATGGCTACACCTTC.

The V call is TRBV2, the J call TRBJ1-1; D is uncertain. CDR1 and CDR2 (germline): SNHLY, FYNNEI. V lost 4 bases and J lost 2, with 11 bases in between. The CDR3 runs 14 residues. The CDR3: CASSVYMANTEAFF. The DNA of the CDR3 is TGTGCCAGCAGTGTATACATGGCCAACACTGAAGCTTTCTTT.

The V call is TRBV6-5, the J call TRBJ2-7, with 11 bases lining up with TRBD1. CDR3 length: 14 amino acids. Germline assignment: CDR1 MNHEY and CDR2 SVGAGI. Trimming removed 0 bases from V and 5 bases from J; junction bases left unmatched: 0. CDR3 loop: CASSYSGQGDEQYF. The CDR3 nucleotides read TGTGCCAGCAGTTACTCGGGACAGGGGGACGAGCAGTACTTC.

The rearrangement joins TRBV18 to TRBJ1-3, with no clear D. The germline CDR1 and CDR2 sequences are KGHSH and LQKENI. The germline V and J ends were trimmed by 4 bases and 0 bases, with 10 bases remaining between them. This CDR3 region has 15 residues. The CDR3 loop is CASSLTASSGNTIYF. Written as DNA, the CDR3 is TGTGCCAGCTCACTTACAGCCTCCTCTGGAAACACCATATATTTT.